This T cell receptor beta chain was retrieved from a study of blood T cells in healthy people across ages. Study-level results: Total diversity from one million sequenced T cells was likely underestimated. Versus aged donors, long-lived donors had higher diversity and more naive CD4+ cells.

Next came a second PCR, run for about 7 to 12 cycles, which used a sample-barcoded 5' primer along with a J-beta primer mix. TCRdb re-called the 5' RACE reads through MiXCR, storing one row per CDR3 protein. The table records 700,000 to 1,000,000 distinct CDR3 sequences, 40% to 50% of them present only once. At least 7 million PBMCs were isolated per sample. In its sample, this clonotype was seen a few times. Its specificity is not known. This receptor was obtained from a man in his fifties or sixties in good health. The material sequenced was blood.

CDR3 in DNA: TGTGCCAGCAGTTTATCCGACAGGGATACTGAAGCTTTCTTT. Translation: CASSLSDRDTEAFF. This chain links TRBV27 with TRBJ1-1, with TRBD1 identical over 7 bases. The germline CDR1 and CDR2 sequences are MNHEY and SMNVEV (reference sequence). This CDR3 has 14 residues. Trimming cost V 0 bases and J 5 bases; bases outside gene matches: 3.